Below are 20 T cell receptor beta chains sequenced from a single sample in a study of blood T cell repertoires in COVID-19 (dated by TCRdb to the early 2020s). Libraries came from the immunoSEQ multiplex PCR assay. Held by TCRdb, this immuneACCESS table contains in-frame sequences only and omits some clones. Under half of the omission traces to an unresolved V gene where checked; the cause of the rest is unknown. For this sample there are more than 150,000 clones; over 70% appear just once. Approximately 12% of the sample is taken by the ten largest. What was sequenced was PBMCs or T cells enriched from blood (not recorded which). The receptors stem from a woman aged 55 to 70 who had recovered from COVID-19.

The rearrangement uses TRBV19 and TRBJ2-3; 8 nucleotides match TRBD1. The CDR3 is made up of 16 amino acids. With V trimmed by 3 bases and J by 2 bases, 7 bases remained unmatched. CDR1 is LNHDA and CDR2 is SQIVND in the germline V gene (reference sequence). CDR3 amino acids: CASSILGTGHTDTQYF. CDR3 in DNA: TGTGCCAGTAGTATTCTTGGGACAGGACACACAGATACGCAGTATTTT.

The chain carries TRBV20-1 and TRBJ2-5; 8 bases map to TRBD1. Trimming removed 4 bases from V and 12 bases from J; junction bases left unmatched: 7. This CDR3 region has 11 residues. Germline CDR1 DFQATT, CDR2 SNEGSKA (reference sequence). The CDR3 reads CSATIQDREYF. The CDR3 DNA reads TGCAGTGCTACTATCCAGGACAGGGAGTACTTC.

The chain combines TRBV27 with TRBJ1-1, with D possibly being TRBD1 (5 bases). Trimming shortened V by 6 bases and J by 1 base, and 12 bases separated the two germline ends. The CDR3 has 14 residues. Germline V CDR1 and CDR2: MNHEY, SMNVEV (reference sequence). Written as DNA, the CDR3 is TGTGCCAGCAGACCGGGACTGCAGAACACTGAAGCTTTCTTT. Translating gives CASRPGLQNTEAFF.

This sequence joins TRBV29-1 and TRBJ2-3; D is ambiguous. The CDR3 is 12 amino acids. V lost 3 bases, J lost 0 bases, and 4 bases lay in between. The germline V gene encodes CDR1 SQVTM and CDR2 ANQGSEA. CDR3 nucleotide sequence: TGCAGCGTTGACATTAGCACAGATACGCAGTATTTT. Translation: CSVDISTDTQYF.

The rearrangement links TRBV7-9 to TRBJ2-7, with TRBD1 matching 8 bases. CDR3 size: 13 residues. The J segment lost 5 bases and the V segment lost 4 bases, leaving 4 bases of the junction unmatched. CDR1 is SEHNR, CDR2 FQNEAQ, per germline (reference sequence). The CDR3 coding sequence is TGTGCCAGCAGCTCCTTACAGGGGGACGAGCAGTACTTC. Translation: CASSSLQGDEQYF. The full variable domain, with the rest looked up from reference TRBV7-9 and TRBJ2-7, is DTGVSQNPRHKITKRGQNVTFRCDPISEHNRLYWYRQTLGQGPEFLTYFQNEAQLEKSRLLSDRFSAERPKGSFSTLEIQRTEQGDSAMYLCASSSLQGDEQYFGPGTRLTVT.

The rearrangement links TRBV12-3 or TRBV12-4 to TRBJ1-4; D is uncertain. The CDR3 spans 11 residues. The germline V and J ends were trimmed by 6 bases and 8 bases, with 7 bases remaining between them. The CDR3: CASSGGEKLFF. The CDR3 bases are TGTGCCAGCAGCGGAGGGGAAAAACTGTTTTTT.

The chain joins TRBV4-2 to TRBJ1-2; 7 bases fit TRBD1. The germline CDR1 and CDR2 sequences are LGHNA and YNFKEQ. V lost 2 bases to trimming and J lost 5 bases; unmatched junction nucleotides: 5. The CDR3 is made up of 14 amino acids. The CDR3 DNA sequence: TGTGCCAGCAGCCAACCCGGGACAGTTTATGGCTACACCTTC. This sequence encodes CASSQPGTVYGYTF.

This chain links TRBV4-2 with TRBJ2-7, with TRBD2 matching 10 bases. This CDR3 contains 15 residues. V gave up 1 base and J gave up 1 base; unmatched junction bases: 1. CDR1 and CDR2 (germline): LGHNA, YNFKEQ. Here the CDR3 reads CASSQVAGGSYEQYF. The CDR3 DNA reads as TGTGCCAGCAGCCAAGTAGCGGGAGGATCCTACGAGCAGTACTTC.

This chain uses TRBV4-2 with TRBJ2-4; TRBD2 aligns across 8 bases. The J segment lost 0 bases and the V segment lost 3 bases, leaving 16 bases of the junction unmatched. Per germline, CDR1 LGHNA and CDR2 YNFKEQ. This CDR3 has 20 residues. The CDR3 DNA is TGTGCCAGCAGCCAGATCGTCGGCGGGGGGCTTTCTCTAGCCAAAAACATTCAGTACTTC. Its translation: CASSQIVGGGLSLAKNIQYF.

CDR3 DNA: TGTGCCAGCAGCCCCGGCCCTAGCGGGAGCTCCCTTGGAGAGCAGTACTTC. Residues: CASSPGPSGSSLGEQYF. This chain links TRBV7-9 with TRBJ2-7; 10 nucleotides align to TRBD2. This CDR3 has 17 residues. J lost 7 bases, V lost 5 bases, and 17 bases had no gene match. Germline V gene data show CDR1 as SEHNR and CDR2 as FQNEAQ (reference sequence).

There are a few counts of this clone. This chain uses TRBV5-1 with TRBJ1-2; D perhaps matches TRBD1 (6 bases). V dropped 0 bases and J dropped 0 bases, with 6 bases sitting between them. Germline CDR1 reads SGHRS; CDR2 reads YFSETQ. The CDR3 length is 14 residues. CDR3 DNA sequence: TGCGCCAGCAGCTTGGGGGACACTAACTATGGCTACACCTTC. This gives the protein CASSLGDTNYGYTF. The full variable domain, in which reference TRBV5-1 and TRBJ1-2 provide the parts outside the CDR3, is KAGVTQTPRYLIKTRGQQVTLSCSPISGHRSVSWYQQTPGQGLQFLFEYFSETQRNKGNFPGRFSGRQFSNSRSEMNVSTLELGDSALYLCASSLGDTNYGYTFGSGTRLTVV.

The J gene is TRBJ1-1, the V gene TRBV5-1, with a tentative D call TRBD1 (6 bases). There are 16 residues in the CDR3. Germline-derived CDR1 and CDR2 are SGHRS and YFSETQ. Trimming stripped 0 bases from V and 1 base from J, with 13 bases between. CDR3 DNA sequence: TGCGCCAGCAGCTTGGAACAGGGCGGCGCGAACACTGAAGCTTTCTTT. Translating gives CASSLEQGGANTEAFF.

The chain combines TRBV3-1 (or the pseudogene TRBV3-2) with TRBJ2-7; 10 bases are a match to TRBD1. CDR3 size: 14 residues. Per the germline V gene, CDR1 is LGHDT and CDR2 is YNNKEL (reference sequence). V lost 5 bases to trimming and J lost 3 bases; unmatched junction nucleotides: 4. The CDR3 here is CASSSGQGDYEQYF. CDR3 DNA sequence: TGTGCCAGCAGCTCCGGACAGGGGGACTACGAGCAGTACTTC.

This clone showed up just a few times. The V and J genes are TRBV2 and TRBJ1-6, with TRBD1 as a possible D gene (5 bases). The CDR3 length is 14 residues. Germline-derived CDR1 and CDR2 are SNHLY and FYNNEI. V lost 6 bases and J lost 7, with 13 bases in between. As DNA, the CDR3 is TGTGCCAGCAGCATTTTGACAGTAAATTCACCCCTCCACTTT. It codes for CASSILTVNSPLHF.

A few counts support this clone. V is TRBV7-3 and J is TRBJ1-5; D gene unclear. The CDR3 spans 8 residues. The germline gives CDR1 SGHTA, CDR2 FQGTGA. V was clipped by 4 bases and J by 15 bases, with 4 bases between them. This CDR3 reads CASSSRHF. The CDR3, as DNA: TGTGCCAGCAGCTCGCGGCATTTT.

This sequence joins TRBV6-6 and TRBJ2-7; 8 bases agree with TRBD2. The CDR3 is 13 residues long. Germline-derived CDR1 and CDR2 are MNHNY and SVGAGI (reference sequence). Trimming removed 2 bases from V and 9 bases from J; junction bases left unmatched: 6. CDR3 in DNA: TGTGCCAGCAGTTACAGTCCGGGAGGGGTGCAGTACTTC. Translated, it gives CASSYSPGGVQYF.

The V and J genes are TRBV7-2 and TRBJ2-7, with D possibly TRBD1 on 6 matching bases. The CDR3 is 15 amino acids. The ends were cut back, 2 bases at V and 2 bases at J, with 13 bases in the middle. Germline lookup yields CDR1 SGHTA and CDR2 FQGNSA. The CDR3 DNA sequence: TGTGCCAGCAGCTTAAAAACAGGGCGGCCCTACGAGCAGTACTTC. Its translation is CASSLKTGRPYEQYF.

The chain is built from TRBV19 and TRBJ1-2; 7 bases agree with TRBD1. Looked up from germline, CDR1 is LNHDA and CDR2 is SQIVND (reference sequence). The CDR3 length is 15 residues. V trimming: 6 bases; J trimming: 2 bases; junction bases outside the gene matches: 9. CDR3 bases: TGTGCCAGTAGAGACTACAGGGGACCCAACTATGGCTACACCTTC. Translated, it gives CASRDYRGPNYGYTF. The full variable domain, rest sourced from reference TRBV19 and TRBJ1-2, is DGGITQSPKYLFRKEGQNVTLSCEQNLNHDAMYWYRQDPGQGLRLIYYSQIVNDFQKGDIAEGYSVSREKKESFPLTVTSAQKNPTAFYLCASRDYRGPNYGYTFGSGTRLTVV.

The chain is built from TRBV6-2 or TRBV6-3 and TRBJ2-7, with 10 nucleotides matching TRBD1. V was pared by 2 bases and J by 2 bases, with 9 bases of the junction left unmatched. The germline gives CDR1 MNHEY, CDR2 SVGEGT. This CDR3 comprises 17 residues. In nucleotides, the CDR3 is TGTGCCAGCAGTTACCTTATCGGGACAGGGGCTCCCTACGAGCAGTACTTC. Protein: CASSYLIGTGAPYEQYF.

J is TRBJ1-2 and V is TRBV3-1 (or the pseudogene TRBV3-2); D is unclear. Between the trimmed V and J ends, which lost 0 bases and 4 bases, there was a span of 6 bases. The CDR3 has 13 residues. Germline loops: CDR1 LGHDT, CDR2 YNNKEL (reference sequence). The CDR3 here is CASSQETVYGYTF. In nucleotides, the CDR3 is TGTGCCAGCAGCCAAGAAACAGTCTATGGCTACACCTTC.